This TCR beta chain was sequenced for a study of CD8 T cells in Susac syndrome. Overall study findings and caveats: Only a relatively small number of individuals were included in the TCR sequencing and HLA analysis.

Regarding this clonotype: Its antigen is not known.

This CDR3 is 15 amino acids long. V was trimmed by 0 bases and J by 4 bases, leaving 11 bases between them. CDR1 is SGHRS, CDR2 YFSETQ, per germline. Roughly 0.5 to 1 ug RNA was reverse transcribed with random hexamers. Multiplex PCR with immunoSEQ amplified the TCR beta CDR3 across 54 Vbeta and 13 Jbeta. TCRdb passed the immunoSEQ multiplex PCR reads through MiXCR, listing each CDR3 protein once. Of 120,000 or so distinct CDR3 sequences listed, over 90% are singletons. The J gene is TRBJ2-1, the V gene TRBV5-1, with unresolved D. The source material was CD4+ T cells from PBMCs. This receptor was obtained from a human donor in good health. CDR3 sequence (DNA): TGCGCCAGCAGCTTGGCCGCGACACAATACAATGAGCAGTTCTTC. It is translated as CASSLAATQYNEQFF.